The next 7 T cell receptor beta chains were all read from a single sample in a study of human T cells and chemical hapten exposure. TCRdb re-called the RACE reads with MiXCR, one entry per CDR3 protein. The table shows some 52,000 distinct CDR3 sequences, with about 10% occurring only once. Time point noted: patch test 1, 2 weeks after DPC sensitization. Described treatment: therapeutic diphenylcyclopropenone sensitization with weekly scalp DPC. Researchers extracted total RNA from unfractionated whole blood. The sequenced sample was whole blood, obtained in connection with sensitization to the hapten diphenylcyclopropenone (DPC). All receptors come from a middle-aged woman with alopecia areata. Some clones in this sample may be carry-over from other donors' samples.

This clonotype was observed many times. The J gene is TRBJ1-2, the V gene TRBV29-1; TRBD1 matches 8 bases. Trimming took 7 bases from V and 0 from J; bases not matched to a gene: 4. Germline V gives CDR1 SQVTM, CDR2 ANQGSEA. The CDR3 is 13 residues long. Here the CDR3 DNA reads TGCAGCGGGGGGGACAGGTCTAACTATGGCTACACCTTC. It translates to CSGGDRSNYGYTF.

This clonotype was seen repeatedly, ten times or more. The chain combines TRBV10-3 with TRBJ1-5; D call uncertain. Germline assignment: CDR1 ENHRY and CDR2 SYGVKD. Trimming pared 6 bases from V and 3 bases from J, leaving 15 bases between. The CDR3 has 15 residues. CDR3 sequence: CAIRLDGNSNQPQHF. CDR3 DNA sequence: TGTGCCATCAGGCTAGACGGTAACTCCAATCAGCCCCAGCATTTT.

This clonotype showed up just a few times. This chain uses TRBV20-1 with TRBJ2-4; 7 nucleotides match TRBD2. The CDR3 length is 15 residues. Looked up from germline, CDR1 is DFQATT and CDR2 is SNEGSKA (reference sequence). V trimming: 3 bases; J trimming: 3 bases; junction bases outside the gene matches: 8. The CDR3 DNA reads as TGCAGTGCTAGGTCGGCGGGAGTTGGCAAAAACATTCAGTACTTC. Translating it yields CSARSAGVGKNIQYF.

This sequence joins TRBV6-5 and TRBJ2-7; D gene unclear. The CDR3 length is 13 residues. V lost 0 bases and J 6 bases, leaving 9 bases between the germline ends. CDR1 is MNHEY and CDR2 is SVGAGI in the germline V gene. CDR3 sequence (DNA): TGTGCCAGCAGTTACTCAGTCCTGGGCGAGCAGTACTTC. It translates to CASSYSVLGEQYF.

This clonotype was detected only a few times. The chain combines TRBV13 with TRBJ2-7; no firm D call. CDR1 is PRHDT, CDR2 FYEKMQ, per germline (reference sequence). The ends were cut back, 8 bases at V and 0 bases at J, with 20 bases in the middle. The CDR3 covers 16 residues. CDR3 in DNA: TGTGCCAGCGCATGGCACTCCCTGGCCAGCTCCTACGAGCAGTACTTC. It encodes CASAWHSLASSYEQYF.

This clonotype came up many times. The chain combines TRBV14 with TRBJ2-2; D is possibly TRBD1 (6 bases). The germline V and J ends were trimmed by 2 bases and 5 bases, with 9 bases remaining between them. The germline CDR1 and CDR2 sequences are SGHDN and FVKESK. The CDR3 is made up of 14 amino acids. Here the CDR3 DNA reads TGTGCCAGCAGCCAATCGACAGGTACCGGGGAGCTGTTTTTT. Translated: CASSQSTGTGELFF.

This clonotype was seen more than once but under ten times. The chain couples TRBV2 to TRBJ2-2; the match to TRBD2 covers 7 bases. CDR3 length: 13 amino acids. The germline gives CDR1 SNHLY, CDR2 FYNNEI. Trimming took 6 bases from V and 8 from J; bases not matched to a gene: 6. The CDR3, as DNA: TGTGCCAGCAGCGGCGGACTAGTTGGGGAGCTGTTTTTT. Residues: CASSGGLVGELFF.